Listed below are T cell receptor beta chains from one sample, sequenced in a study of CXCR3-negative and CXCR3-positive naive CD8 T cells. TCRdb re-called the 5' RACE reads and shows each CDR3 protein once, DNA omitted. Across some 150,000 distinct CDR3 sequences, the top ten clones capture around 0.3% of the sample. Input material: naive CXCR3+ CD8+ T cells from blood. Every receptor here comes from a human donor in good health. Some clones in this sample may be carry-over from other donors' samples. CDR3s include the opening cysteine and the closing phenylalanine or tryptophan. Fields, in order: J gene, V gene, CDR3 protein.

>TRBJ2-2|TRBV27
CASSYRDSSTGELFF
>TRBJ2-1|TRBV7-9
CASSLAPGGNEQFF
>TRBJ1-1|TRBV6-2/TRBV6-3
CASSPYDWDSEAFF
>TRBJ2-1|TRBV20-1
CSALERGGASYNEQFF
>TRBJ1-5|TRBV9
CASSAGDQPQHF
>TRBJ2-7|TRBV7-7
CASILRLGTDYEQYF
>TRBJ2-1|TRBV5-6
CASSLFWTGQGWASVNEQFF
>TRBJ1-3|TRBV4-1
CASSQPTGPGNTIYF
>TRBJ2-1|TRBV5-5
CASSPTPGGQGFF
>TRBJ1-1|TRBV7-6
CASSSGMNTEAFF